The source of this T cell receptor (beta chain) is a study of T cell clonotyping in hematopoietic cell transplantation. Sample time point: recipient sample about 28 days before transplant, after cytoreduction. The protocol was immunoSEQ multiplex PCR, while the TCRdb copy is restricted to in-frame clones and leaves out a portion. The sample records about 27,000 clones, over 60% being singletons. V gave up 0 bases and J gave up 1 base, with 14 bases separating them. The CDR3 contains 16 residues. Germline CDR1 is SGDLS and CDR2 is YYNGEE. The specimen was peripheral blood mononuclear cells, collected before stem cell transplant. V usage is TRBV9 and J usage is TRBJ2-7; D perhaps matches TRBD2 (6 bases). This receptor was taken from a man in his fifties with myelodysplastic syndrome. Some clones in this sample may be carry-over from other donors' samples. The CDR3 here is CASSVEWTITSYEQYF. The CDR3 DNA reads TGTGCCAGCAGCGTAGAATGGACTATAACATCCTACGAGCAGTACTTC.